These 29 T cell receptor beta chains share one sample of origin, sequenced in a study of blood T cell repertoires in COVID-19. The data were produced by immunoSEQ multiplex PCR, yet TCRdb's version contains in-frame clones alone and is incomplete. The data hold 150,000 to 200,000 clones, with more than 65% observed a single time. Sequenced sample: peripheral blood. These receptors all stem from a human donor with acute or convalescent COVID-19. The donor label of this sample is uncertain.

The chain is built from TRBV13 and TRBJ2-7; 9 nucleotides align to TRBD2. The CDR3 contains 18 residues. CDR1 and CDR2 (germline): PRHDT, FYEKMQ (reference sequence). Trimming removed 1 base from V and 0 bases from J; junction bases left unmatched: 10. The CDR3 region is CASSLVLSTSGYSYEQYF. Here the CDR3 DNA reads TGTGCCAGCAGCTTAGTCCTCTCTACTAGCGGGTACTCCTACGAGCAGTACTTC.

V is TRBV30 and J is TRBJ1-5, with TRBD1 matching over 7 bases. This CDR3 is built from 14 residues. Per germline, CDR1 GTSNPN and CDR2 SVGIG (reference sequence). Losses at the gene ends were 5 bases for V and 0 bases for J; bases not matched to a gene: 4. The DNA of the CDR3 is TGTGCCTGGCGGACAGGATATAGCAATCAGCCCCAGCATTTT. This encodes CAWRTGYSNQPQHF.

The chain uses TRBV9 and TRBJ2-3, with D maybe TRBD2 (6 bases). CDR3 length equals 16 residues. V was clipped by 0 bases and J by 0 bases, with 11 bases between them. The germline gives CDR1 SGDLS, CDR2 YYNGEE. The CDR3: CASSVAAGFSTDTQYF. In DNA, the CDR3 is TGTGCCAGCAGCGTAGCTGCGGGGTTTAGCACAGATACGCAGTATTTT.

This chain connects TRBV11-3 to TRBJ1-2; 9 bases agree with TRBD1. This CDR3 spans 14 amino acids. Unmatched junction bases numbered 6, after V lost 2 bases and J lost 8 bases. Germline V gene data show CDR1 as SGHNT and CDR2 as YENEEA. The DNA of the CDR3 is TGTGCCAGCAGCTTAAACGGACAGGGGAGCGGCTACACCTTC. This translates into CASSLNGQGSGYTF.

This clone was recorded a few times. The rearrangement joins TRBV5-8 to TRBJ1-1; D is unclear. CDR3 size: 16 residues. V was pared by 4 bases and J by 0 bases, with 16 bases between. CDR1 and CDR2 (germline): SGHTS, YDEGEE. The CDR3 coding sequence is TGTGCCAGCAGCCCCATACACATCGCCATGAACACTGAAGCTTTCTTT. Translation: CASSPIHIAMNTEAFF.

The genes are TRBV3-1 (or the pseudogene TRBV3-2) and TRBJ2-5, with D possibly TRBD1 on 6 matching bases. V lost 6 bases, J lost 1 base, and 15 bases lay in between. This CDR3 region has 15 residues. Germline V CDR1 and CDR2: LGHDT, YNNKEL (reference sequence). The CDR3 sequence: CASSRRLGGQETQYF. The CDR3 nucleotides are TGTGCCAGCAGTCGGCGCCTAGGGGGCCAAGAGACCCAGTACTTC.

Written as DNA, the CDR3 is TGTGCCAGCAGCTTGGGGCTGAGCAGGGGGAACTACGAGCAGTACTTC. Translating it yields CASSLGLSRGNYEQYF. The rearrangement links TRBV5-4 to TRBJ2-7; 7 bases are a match to TRBD1. This CDR3 is 16 amino acids long. J gave up 3 bases and V 0 bases, and 9 bases lay outside the gene matches. Germline V gene sequence: CDR1 SGHNT, CDR2 YYREEE (reference sequence).

The chain recombines TRBV23-1 with TRBJ2-7; 7 nucleotides line up with TRBD1. TRBV23-1 is an ORF, with its function uncertain. Trimming at V came to 3 bases and at J to 7 bases, leaving 15 bases not matched to a gene. The CDR3 is made up of 16 amino acids. CDR3 residues: CASSHLDRLVPGEQYF. In DNA form, the CDR3 reads TGCGCCAGCAGTCATCTGGACAGGCTAGTTCCAGGGGAGCAGTACTTC.

The J gene is TRBJ2-7, the V gene TRBV28, with 13 bases identical to TRBD2. J lost 9 bases, V lost 4 bases, and 12 bases had no gene match. In germline, CDR1 is MDHEN, CDR2 SYDVKM. This CDR3 has 16 residues. The CDR3 loop reads CASSSWTSGSLLRQYF. The CDR3 nucleotides read TGTGCCAGCAGTTCGTGGACTAGCGGGAGTCTTTTGCGGCAGTACTTC.

The chain combines TRBV10-3 with TRBJ1-3; the match to TRBD1 covers 10 bases. This CDR3 contains 17 residues. V lost 2 bases, J lost 3 bases, and 7 bases stayed unmatched. Germline V gene data show CDR1 as ENHRY and CDR2 as SYGVKD. The DNA for the CDR3 is TGTGCCATCAGTGAGGCGACAGGGGGCGCAAATGGAAACACCATATATTTT. Translation gives CAISEATGGANGNTIYF.

This chain connects TRBV14 to TRBJ2-7; TRBD1 matches 9 bases. This CDR3 has 13 residues. J gave up 5 bases and V 3 bases, and 2 bases lay outside the gene matches. The germline V gene has CDR1 SGHDN and CDR2 FVKESK. DNA of the CDR3: TGTGCCAGCAGCCAGGACAGGGGTAACGAGCAGTACTTC. Translation gives CASSQDRGNEQYF.

The chain links TRBV6-1 to TRBJ2-7, with 8 positions matching TRBD2. The junction had 2 bases not matched to a gene; V was cut back by 2 bases and J by 2 bases. The germline V gene encodes CDR1 MNHNS and CDR2 SASEGT. CDR3 size: 14 residues. CDR3 sequence: CASSETSGPYEQYF. CDR3 coding DNA: TGTGCCAGCAGTGAAACTAGCGGACCCTACGAGCAGTACTTC.

The chain has TRBV28 and TRBJ1-5; perhaps TRBD1 as D (6 bases). The V end lost 4 bases, the J end lost 1 base, and 14 bases lay between the germline ends. CDR3 size: 16 residues. Germline loops: CDR1 MDHEN, CDR2 SYDVKM. In nucleotides, the CDR3 is TGTGCCAGCAGTTCCTTACCTACAGGGAGCAATCAGCCCCAGCATTTT. This sequence encodes CASSSLPTGSNQPQHF.

A single count supports this clone. J is TRBJ1-1 and V is TRBV5-4; 10 bases map to TRBD1. The CDR3 runs to 14 residues. The ends lost 3 bases at V and 8 bases at J; junction bases unmatched: 7. Germline values: CDR1 SGHNT, CDR2 YYREEE (reference sequence). The CDR3 region has the DNA TGTGCCAGCAGCTGGATGGACAGGGGGAGGGAAGCTTTCTTT. It is translated as CASSWMDRGREAFF.

For the CDR3, the DNA is TGTGCCAGCAGCGTAGGGGCCGAGCAGTACTTC. Translation gives CASSVGAEQYF. V is TRBV9 and J is TRBJ2-7; D is uncertain. V was cut by 0 bases and J by 6 bases, with 4 bases left in between. The CDR3 is made up of 11 amino acids. The V gene's germline CDR1 is SGDLS and CDR2 YYNGEE.

The CDR3 here is CASSLAGLNQPQHF. The CDR3, as DNA: TGTGCCAGCAGTCTCGCAGGGCTGAATCAGCCCCAGCATTTT. The chain uses TRBV6-6 and TRBJ1-5; a possible D gene is TRBD1 (5 bases). In germline, CDR1 is MNHNY, CDR2 SVGAGI (reference sequence). V shed 5 bases and J shed 4 bases, with 12 bases lying between them. This CDR3 region has 14 residues.

The CDR3 DNA sequence: TGTGCCAGCAGTTACGGGGCGGGGGAGCTGTTTTTT. Translating gives CASSYGAGELFF. This sequence joins TRBV6-6 and TRBJ2-2; tentatively, D is TRBD1 (5 bases). Looked up from germline, CDR1 is MNHNY and CDR2 is SVGAGI (reference sequence). Trimming cost V 2 bases and J 8 bases, with 6 bases left between them. The CDR3 spans 12 residues.

This chain uses TRBV7-9 with TRBJ1-2; the D is unclear. Trimming left V 0 bases short and J 6 bases short, with 8 bases between. The CDR3 covers 13 residues. CDR1 is SEHNR and CDR2 is FQNEAQ in the germline V gene (reference sequence). Written as DNA, the CDR3 is TGTGCCAGCAGCTTAGCGGGCGCTAATGGCTACACCTTC. It translates to CASSLAGANGYTF.

This clone was seen more than once but under ten times. Written as DNA, the CDR3 is TGCGCCAGCAGCCCAGGACAGGTCTGGAACACTGAAGCTTTCTTT. This codes for CASSPGQVWNTEAFF. The chain recombines TRBV4-1 with TRBJ1-1; TRBD1 aligns across 7 bases. Germline V lookup: CDR1 MGHRA, CDR2 YSYEKL. The CDR3 runs 15 residues. After removal of 4 bases from V and 1 base from J, the junction contained 6 bases not matched to a gene.

In DNA form, the CDR3 reads TGTGCCAGCAGCCAAGAGGGAGGGGCCGGAAACATTCAGTACTTC. This translates into CASSQEGGAGNIQYF. This chain links TRBV4-2 with TRBJ2-4; 7 bases are shared with TRBD2. Germline V gene sequence: CDR1 LGHNA, CDR2 YNFKEQ. The CDR3 is 15 amino acids. The J segment lost 6 bases and the V segment lost 0 bases, leaving 5 bases of the junction unmatched.

The V gene is TRBV5-1, the J gene TRBJ2-1, with 8 bases matching TRBD2. With V trimmed by 5 bases and J by 4 bases, 17 bases remained unmatched. This CDR3 has 18 residues. The V gene's germline CDR1 is SGHRS and CDR2 YFSETQ. This CDR3 is CASRLLTGFSGVYNEQFF. CDR3 DNA: TGCGCCAGCAGGCTCCTCACCGGCTTTAGCGGGGTTTACAATGAGCAGTTCTTC.

V usage is TRBV6-6 and J usage is TRBJ2-7; TRBD1 is a possible D gene (6 bases). CDR1 and CDR2 (germline): MNHNY, SVGAGI (reference sequence). V lost 6 bases, J lost 5 bases, and 20 bases lay in between. The CDR3 is 15 amino acids. In nucleotides, the CDR3 is TGTGCCAGCAGCCCCCCAGTGGAGTCAGGGGACGAGCAGTACTTC. Translated, it gives CASSPPVESGDEQYF.

The gene calls are TRBV5-4 and TRBJ2-7; a possible D gene is TRBD2 (6 bases). V lost 0 bases, J lost 0 bases, and 10 bases lay in between. Germline V gene sequence: CDR1 SGHNT, CDR2 YYREEE (reference sequence). There are 15 residues in the CDR3. The CDR3 region has the DNA TGTGCCAGCAGCTTGGAGGGACTCCCCTCCTACGAGCAGTACTTC. Translated, it gives CASSLEGLPSYEQYF.

V gene TRBV6-5 combines with J gene TRBJ2-3; 8 bases fit TRBD2. Germline CDR1 is MNHEY and CDR2 is SVGAGI. The CDR3 consists of 15 residues. V lost 11 bases to trimming and J lost 3 bases; unmatched junction nucleotides: 13. The CDR3 coding sequence is TGTGCCTCCCGATCCGGGGGGGCGCGAACAGATACGCAGTATTTT. Protein sequence: CASRSGGARTDTQYF.

This clone showed up just a few times. This rearrangement joins TRBV5-4 to TRBJ2-5, with D tentatively TRBD2 (5 bases). Trimming took 0 bases from V and 4 from J, leaving 13 bases between them. Germline V CDR1 and CDR2: SGHNT, YYREEE (reference sequence). The CDR3 is made up of 15 amino acids. Here the CDR3 reads CASSLDPRGLETQYF. The CDR3 DNA sequence: TGTGCCAGCAGCTTGGATCCCCGGGGATTAGAGACCCAGTACTTC. The whole variable domain, filled in from reference TRBV5-4 and TRBJ2-5, reads ETGVTQSPTHLIKTRGQQVTLRCSSQSGHNTVSWYQQALGQGPQFIFQYYREEENGRGNFPPRFSGLQFPNYSSELNVNALELDDSALYLCASSLDPRGLETQYFGPGTRLLVL.

The CDR3 loop is CASRGGYSGANVLTF. DNA for the CDR3: TGTGCCAGTAGGGGGGGATACTCTGGGGCCAACGTCCTGACTTTC. The chain has TRBV19 and TRBJ2-6, with D maybe TRBD2 (6 bases). The CDR3 has 15 amino acids. The germline V and J ends were trimmed by 6 bases and 0 bases, with 9 bases remaining between them. Germline CDR1 is LNHDA and CDR2 is SQIVND (reference sequence).

The rearrangement joins TRBV6-5 to TRBJ2-3, with D possibly being TRBD2 (7 bases). CDR1 is MNHEY and CDR2 is SVGAGI in the germline V gene. The CDR3 loop spans 16 amino acids. Deletions cut 4 bases from V and 6 bases from J, with 20 bases between. For the CDR3, the DNA is TGTGCCAGCAGTTCGAACCGGGGGGCATCCCCGGATACGCAGTATTTT. This translates into CASSSNRGASPDTQYF.

The rearrangement links TRBV6-1 to TRBJ1-1; 7 positions agree with TRBD1. V was pared by 3 bases and J by 6 bases, with 10 bases of the junction left unmatched. This CDR3 comprises 15 residues. Germline loops: CDR1 MNHNS, CDR2 SASEGT. The CDR3 DNA reads as TGTGCCAGCAGTGACCGACAGGGTATTCCTCCTGAAGCTTTCTTT. It specifies CASSDRQGIPPEAFF.

V gene TRBV30 combines with J gene TRBJ2-6; tentative D call: TRBD1 (5 bases). Germline V gene data show CDR1 as GTSNPN and CDR2 as SVGIG (reference sequence). Trimming shortened V by 1 base and J by 0 bases, and 7 bases separated the two germline ends. There are 15 residues in the CDR3. The CDR3 loop reads CAWSGGFSGANVLTF. In nucleotides, the CDR3 is TGTGCCTGGAGTGGGGGCTTCTCTGGGGCCAACGTCCTGACTTTC.